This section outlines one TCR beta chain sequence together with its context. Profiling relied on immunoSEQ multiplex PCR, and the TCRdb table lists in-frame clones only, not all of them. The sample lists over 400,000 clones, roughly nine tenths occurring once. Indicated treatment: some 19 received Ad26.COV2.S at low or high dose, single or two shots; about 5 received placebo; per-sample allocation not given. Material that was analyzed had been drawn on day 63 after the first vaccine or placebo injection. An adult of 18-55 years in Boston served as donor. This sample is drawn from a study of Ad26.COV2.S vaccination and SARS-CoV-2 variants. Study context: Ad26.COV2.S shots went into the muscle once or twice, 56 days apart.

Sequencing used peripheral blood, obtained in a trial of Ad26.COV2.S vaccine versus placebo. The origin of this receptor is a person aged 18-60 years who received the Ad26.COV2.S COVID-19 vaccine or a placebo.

The DNA for the CDR3 is TGTGCCAGCAGCCAAGCGGGACCCCCGGTTGGGACCCAGTACTTC. It translates to CASSQAGPPVGTQYF. V usage is TRBV3-1 (or the pseudogene TRBV3-2) and J usage is TRBJ2-5; D may match TRBD1 or TRBD2 (5 bases each). The CDR3 runs 15 residues. V was trimmed by 1 base and J by 7 bases, leaving 16 bases between them. CDR1 LGHDT and CDR2 YNNKEL come from the germline V gene (reference sequence).